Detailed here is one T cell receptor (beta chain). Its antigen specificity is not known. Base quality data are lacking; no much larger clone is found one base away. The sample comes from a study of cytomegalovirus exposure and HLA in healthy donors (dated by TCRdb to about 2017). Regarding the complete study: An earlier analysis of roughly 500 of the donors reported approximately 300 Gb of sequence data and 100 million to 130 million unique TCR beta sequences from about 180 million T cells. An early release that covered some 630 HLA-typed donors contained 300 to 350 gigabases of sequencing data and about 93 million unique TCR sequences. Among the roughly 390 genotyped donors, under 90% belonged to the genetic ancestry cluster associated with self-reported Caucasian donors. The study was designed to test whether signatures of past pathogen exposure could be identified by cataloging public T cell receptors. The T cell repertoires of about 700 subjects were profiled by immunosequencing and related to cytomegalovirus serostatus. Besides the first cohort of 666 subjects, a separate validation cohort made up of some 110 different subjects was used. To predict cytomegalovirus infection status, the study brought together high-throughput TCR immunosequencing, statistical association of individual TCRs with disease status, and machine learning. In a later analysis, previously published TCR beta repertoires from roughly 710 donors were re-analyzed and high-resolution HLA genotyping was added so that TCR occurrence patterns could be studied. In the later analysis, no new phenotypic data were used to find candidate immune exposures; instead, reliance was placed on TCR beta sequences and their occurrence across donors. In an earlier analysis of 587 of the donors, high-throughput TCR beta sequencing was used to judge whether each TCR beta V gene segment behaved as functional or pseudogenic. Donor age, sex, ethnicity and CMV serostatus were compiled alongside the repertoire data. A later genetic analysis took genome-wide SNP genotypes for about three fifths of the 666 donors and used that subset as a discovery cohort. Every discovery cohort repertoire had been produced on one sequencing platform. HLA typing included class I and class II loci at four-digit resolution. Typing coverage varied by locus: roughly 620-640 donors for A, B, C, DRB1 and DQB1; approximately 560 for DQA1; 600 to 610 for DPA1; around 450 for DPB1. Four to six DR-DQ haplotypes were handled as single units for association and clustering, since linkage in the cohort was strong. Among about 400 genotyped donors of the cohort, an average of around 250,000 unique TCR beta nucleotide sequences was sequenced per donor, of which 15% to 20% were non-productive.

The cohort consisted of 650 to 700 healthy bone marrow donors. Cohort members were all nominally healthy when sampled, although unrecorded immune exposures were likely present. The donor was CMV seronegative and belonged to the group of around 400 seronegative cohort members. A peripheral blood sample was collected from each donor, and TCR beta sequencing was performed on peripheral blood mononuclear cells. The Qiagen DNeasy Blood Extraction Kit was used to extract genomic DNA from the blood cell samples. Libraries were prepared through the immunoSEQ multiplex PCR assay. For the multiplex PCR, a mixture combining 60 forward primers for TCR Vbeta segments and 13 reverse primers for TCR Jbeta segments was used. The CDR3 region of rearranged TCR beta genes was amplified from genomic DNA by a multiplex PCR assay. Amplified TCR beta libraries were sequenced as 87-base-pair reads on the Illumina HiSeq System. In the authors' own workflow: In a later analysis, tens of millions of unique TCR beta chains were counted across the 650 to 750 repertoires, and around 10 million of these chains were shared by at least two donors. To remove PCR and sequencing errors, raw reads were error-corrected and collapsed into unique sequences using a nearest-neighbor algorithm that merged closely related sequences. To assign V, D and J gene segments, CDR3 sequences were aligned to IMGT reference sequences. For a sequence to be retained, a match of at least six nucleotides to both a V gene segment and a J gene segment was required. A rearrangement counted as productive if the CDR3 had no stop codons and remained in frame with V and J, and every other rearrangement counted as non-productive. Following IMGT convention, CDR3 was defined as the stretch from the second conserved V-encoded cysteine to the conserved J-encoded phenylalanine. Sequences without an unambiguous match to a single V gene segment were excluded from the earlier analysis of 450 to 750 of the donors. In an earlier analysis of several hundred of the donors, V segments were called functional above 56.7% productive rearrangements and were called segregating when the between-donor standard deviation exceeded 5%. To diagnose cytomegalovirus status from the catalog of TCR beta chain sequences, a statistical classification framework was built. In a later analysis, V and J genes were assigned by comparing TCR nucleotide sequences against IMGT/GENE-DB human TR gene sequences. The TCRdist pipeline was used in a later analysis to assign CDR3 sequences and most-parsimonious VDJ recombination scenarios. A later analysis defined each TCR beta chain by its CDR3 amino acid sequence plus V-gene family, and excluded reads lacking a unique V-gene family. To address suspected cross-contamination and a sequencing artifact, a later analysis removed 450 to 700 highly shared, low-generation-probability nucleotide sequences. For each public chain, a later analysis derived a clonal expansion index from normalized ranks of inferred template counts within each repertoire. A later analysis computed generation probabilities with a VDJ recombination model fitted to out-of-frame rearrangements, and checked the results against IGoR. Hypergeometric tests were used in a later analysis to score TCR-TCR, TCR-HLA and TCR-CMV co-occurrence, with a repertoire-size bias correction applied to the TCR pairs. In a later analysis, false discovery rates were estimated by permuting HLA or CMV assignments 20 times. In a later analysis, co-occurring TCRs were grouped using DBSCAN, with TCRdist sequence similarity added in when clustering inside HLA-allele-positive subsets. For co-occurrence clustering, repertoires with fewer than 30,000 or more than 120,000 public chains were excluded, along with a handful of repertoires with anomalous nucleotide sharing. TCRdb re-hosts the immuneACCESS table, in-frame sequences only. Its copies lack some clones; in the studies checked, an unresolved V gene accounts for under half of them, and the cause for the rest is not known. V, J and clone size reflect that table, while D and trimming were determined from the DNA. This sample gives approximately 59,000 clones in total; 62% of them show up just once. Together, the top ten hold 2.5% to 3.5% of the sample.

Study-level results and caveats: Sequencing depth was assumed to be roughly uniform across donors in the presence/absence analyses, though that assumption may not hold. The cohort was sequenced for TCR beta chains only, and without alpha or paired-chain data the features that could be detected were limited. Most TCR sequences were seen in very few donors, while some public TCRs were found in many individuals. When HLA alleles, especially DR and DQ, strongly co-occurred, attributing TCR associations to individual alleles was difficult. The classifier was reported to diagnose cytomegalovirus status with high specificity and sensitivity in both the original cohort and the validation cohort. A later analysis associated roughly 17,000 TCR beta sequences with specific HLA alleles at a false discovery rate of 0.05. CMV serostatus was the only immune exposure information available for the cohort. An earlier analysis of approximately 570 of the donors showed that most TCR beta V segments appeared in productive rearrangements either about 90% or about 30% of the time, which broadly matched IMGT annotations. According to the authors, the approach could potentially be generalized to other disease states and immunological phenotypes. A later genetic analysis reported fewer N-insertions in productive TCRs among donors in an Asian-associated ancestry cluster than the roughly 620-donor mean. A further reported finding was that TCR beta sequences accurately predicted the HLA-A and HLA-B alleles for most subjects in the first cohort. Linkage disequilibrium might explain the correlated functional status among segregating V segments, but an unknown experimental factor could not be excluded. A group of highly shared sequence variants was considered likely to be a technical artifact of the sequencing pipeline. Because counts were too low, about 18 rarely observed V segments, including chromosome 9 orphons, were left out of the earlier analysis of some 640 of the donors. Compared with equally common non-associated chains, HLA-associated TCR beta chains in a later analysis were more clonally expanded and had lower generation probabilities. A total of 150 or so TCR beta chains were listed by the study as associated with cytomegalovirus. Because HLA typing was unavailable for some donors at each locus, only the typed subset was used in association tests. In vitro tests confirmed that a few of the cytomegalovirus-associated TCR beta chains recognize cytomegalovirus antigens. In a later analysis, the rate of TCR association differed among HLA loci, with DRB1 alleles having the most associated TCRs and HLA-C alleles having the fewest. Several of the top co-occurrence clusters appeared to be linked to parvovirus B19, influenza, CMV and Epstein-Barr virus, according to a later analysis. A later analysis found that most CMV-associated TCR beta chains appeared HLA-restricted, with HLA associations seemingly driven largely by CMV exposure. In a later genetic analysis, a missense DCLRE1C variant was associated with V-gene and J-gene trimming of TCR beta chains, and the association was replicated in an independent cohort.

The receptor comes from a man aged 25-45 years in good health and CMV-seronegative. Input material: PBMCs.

This receptor has the CDR3 CASSFGQRNTEAFF. The base sequence is TGTGCCAGCAGCTTCGGACAAAGGAACACTGAAGCTTTCTTT. The rearranged chain carries TRBV7-8 and TRBJ1-1; the D gene is perhaps TRBD1, on 5 matching bases. V is pared back by 3 bases and J by 1 base, with 9 bases lying between the germline termini. CDR1 SGHVS and CDR2 FQNEAQ are derived from the germline V gene. The CDR3 numbers 14 residues from cysteine through phenylalanine. This entry keeps only the CDR3 DNA: 42 bases, framed from base 1.